Listed below are T cell receptor beta chains from one sample, sequenced in a study of CD8+ T cells in alopecia areata. TCRdb's copy holds only in-frame clones and misses some; the assay was immunoSEQ multiplex PCR. The table includes roughly 180,000 clones, 51% detected once. The source material was CD8+ T cells sorted from blood, sampled at week 52, from a patient treated with tofacitinib. The source is a human donor with alopecia areata. Each CDR3 is given without its conserved first and last residue. Fields, in order: CDR3 protein, clone size, V gene, J gene. Part of the rows lack a size; the others show once, few, many or a class for expanded clones.

CDR3 protein: ASRSGASNYGYT; clone size: NA; V gene: TRBV6-5; J gene: TRBJ1-2
CDR3 protein: ASSLGAPNTGELF; clone size: NA; V gene: TRBV5-1; J gene: TRBJ2-2
CDR3 protein: ASSLGRSPYNEQF; clone size: few; V gene: TRBV13; J gene: TRBJ2-1
CDR3 protein: ASSPTAQGETQY; clone size: NA; V gene: TRBV2; J gene: TRBJ2-5
CDR3 protein: ASSERQGAIGQF; clone size: NA; V gene: TRBV5-1; J gene: TRBJ2-1
CDR3 protein: ASSQGLYNEQF; clone size: few; V gene: TRBV23-1; J gene: TRBJ2-1
CDR3 protein: ASSLGGEDTEAF; clone size: NA; V gene: TRBV7-9; J gene: TRBJ1-1
CDR3 protein: ASSPADTEAF; clone size: NA; V gene: TRBV13; J gene: TRBJ1-1
CDR3 protein: ASSLVDLSYEQY; clone size: NA; V gene: TRBV5-6; J gene: TRBJ2-7
CDR3 protein: ASSVSGGRADTQY; clone size: NA; V gene: TRBV9; J gene: TRBJ2-3
CDR3 protein: ASSPDRGVNGYT; clone size: NA; V gene: TRBV7-9; J gene: TRBJ1-2
CDR3 protein: AISGGQETQY; clone size: NA; V gene: TRBV10-3; J gene: TRBJ2-5
CDR3 protein: ASSLGYNDYEQY; clone size: NA; V gene: TRBV13; J gene: TRBJ2-7
CDR3 protein: ASSPRTGLGYGYT; clone size: few; V gene: TRBV7-9; J gene: TRBJ1-2
CDR3 protein: ASSFQGRGYGYT; clone size: NA; V gene: TRBV27; J gene: TRBJ1-2
CDR3 protein: ASSLSQMSSYEQY; clone size: NA; V gene: TRBV5-1; J gene: TRBJ2-7
CDR3 protein: SAMTQNTEAF; clone size: few; V gene: TRBV29-1; J gene: TRBJ1-1
CDR3 protein: ASSQSGGAGSPLH; clone size: NA; V gene: TRBV23-1; J gene: TRBJ1-6
CDR3 protein: ASSSKNPGYDGETQY; clone size: NA; V gene: TRBV5-1; J gene: TRBJ2-5
CDR3 protein: ASSRQEVTNTGELF; clone size: NA; V gene: TRBV18; J gene: TRBJ2-2
CDR3 protein: ASSYTDTQY; clone size: once; V gene: TRBV5-6; J gene: TRBJ2-3
CDR3 protein: AWTRVTGLSEQY; clone size: NA; V gene: TRBV30; J gene: TRBJ2-7
CDR3 protein: ASSTWETQY; clone size: NA; V gene: TRBV6-1; J gene: TRBJ2-5
CDR3 protein: ASSSYVKGAGNTIY; clone size: NA; V gene: TRBV5-6; J gene: TRBJ1-3
CDR3 protein: AWSDGTGELF; clone size: NA; V gene: TRBV30; J gene: TRBJ2-2
CDR3 protein: ASGRNTGELF; clone size: few; V gene: TRBV27; J gene: TRBJ2-2
CDR3 protein: ASSGRGSSYEQY; clone size: NA; V gene: TRBV6-5; J gene: TRBJ2-7